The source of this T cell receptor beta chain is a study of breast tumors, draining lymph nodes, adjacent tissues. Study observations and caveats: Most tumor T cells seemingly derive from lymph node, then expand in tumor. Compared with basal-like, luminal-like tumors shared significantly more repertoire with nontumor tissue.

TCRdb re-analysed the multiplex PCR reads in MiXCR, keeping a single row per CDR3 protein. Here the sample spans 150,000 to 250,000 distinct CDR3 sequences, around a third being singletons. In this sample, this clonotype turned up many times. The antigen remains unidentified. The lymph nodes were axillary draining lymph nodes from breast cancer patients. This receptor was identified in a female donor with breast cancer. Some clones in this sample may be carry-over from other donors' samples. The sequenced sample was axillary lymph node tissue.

The CDR3 loop is CASSSDLAGGKGVETQYF. The CDR3 coding sequence is TGTGCCAGCAGCTCCGACTTAGCGGGGGGAAAAGGGGTAGAGACCCAGTACTTC. The rearrangement links TRBV4-2 to TRBJ2-5; 10 bases align to TRBD2. Germline CDR1 reads LGHNA; CDR2 reads YNFKEQ. Losses at the gene ends were 5 bases for V and 4 bases for J; bases not matched to a gene: 16. The CDR3 is made up of 18 amino acids.